The 19 T cell receptor beta chains below all came from one sample that was sequenced in a study of type 1 and type 2 diabetes patients. PCR was run on genomic DNA. A primer set of 30 forward and 13 reverse primers amplified the CDR3. MiXCR was run by TCRdb on the multiplex PCR reads, yielding one entry per CDR3 protein. Seen here are some 250,000 distinct CDR3 sequences, approximately 45% observed once, and the top ten hold approximately 13%. Sequencing was performed on peripheral blood mononuclear cells (PBMCs). These receptors were obtained from a man aged 18 to 29 with type 2 diabetes.

The V and J genes are TRBV2 and TRBJ2-5, with 13 bases lining up with TRBD2. The CDR3 consists of 15 residues. Losses at the gene ends were 6 bases for V and 5 bases for J; bases not matched to a gene: 6. The germline gives CDR1 SNHLY, CDR2 FYNNEI. DNA of the CDR3: TGTGCCAGCAGCCAACTAGCGGGAGGGCCGGAGACCCAGTACTTC. It specifies CASSQLAGGPETQYF. Supplemented by reference TRBV2 and TRBJ2-5, the full variable domain reads EPEVTQTPSHQVTQMGQEVILRCVPISNHLYFYWYRQILGQKVEFLVSFYNNEISEKSEIFDDQFSVERPDGSNFTLKIRSTKLEDSAMYFCASSQLAGGPETQYFGPGTRLLVL.

The genes are TRBV5-1 and TRBJ2-3; D uncertain. There are 13 residues in the CDR3. Germline V gene data show CDR1 as SGHRS and CDR2 as YFSETQ. Trimming took 3 bases from V and 3 from J, leaving 8 bases between them. CDR3 bases: TGCGCCAGCAGCTCACCTCCTACAGATACGCAGTATTTT. This encodes CASSSPPTDTQYF.

In the case of this clonotype: A read error may explain this, as a much larger clone is one base away. The rearrangement uses TRBV10-1 and TRBJ2-1; 11 nucleotides line up with TRBD2. There are 14 residues in the CDR3. Per germline, CDR1 WNHNN and CDR2 SYGVQD (reference sequence). The V and J ends lost 5 bases and 8 bases, in that order; junction bases with no gene match: 5. The CDR3 reads CASSTSGGNDEQFF. The CDR3 DNA follows: TGCGCCAGCAGTACTAGCGGGGGAAACGATGAGCAGTTCTTC.

The chain combines TRBV7-9 with TRBJ1-2; 12 bases map to TRBD1. The CDR3 is 15 residues long. V trimming: 9 bases; J trimming: 4 bases; junction bases outside the gene matches: 9. Per the germline V gene, CDR1 is SEHNR and CDR2 is FQNEAQ (reference sequence). CDR3 residues: CASTLGTGGSYGYTF. In nucleotides, the CDR3 is TGTGCCAGTACTCTCGGGACAGGGGGCAGCTATGGCTACACCTTC.

The V gene is TRBV5-1, the J gene TRBJ1-1; the D gene is possibly TRBD1 (6 bases). This CDR3 has 13 amino acids. V lost 0 bases and J 7 bases, leaving 10 bases between the germline ends. The germline V gene encodes CDR1 SGHRS and CDR2 YFSETQ. The CDR3 is CASSLEQGFEAFF. In nucleotides, the CDR3 is TGCGCCAGCAGCTTGGAGCAGGGGTTTGAAGCTTTCTTT.

Note on this clonotype: A junction end diverges from the germline sequence, so it may reflect a read error. The gene calls are TRBV24-1 and TRBJ2-5; possible D gene TRBD2, 6 bases. The CDR3 loop spans 15 amino acids. CDR1 is KGHDR and CDR2 is SFDVKD in the germline V gene. The DNA for the CDR3 is TGTGCCTCCAGTGCGATCCCGGGAGACGAAGAGACCCAGTACTTC. Translated, it gives CASSAIPGDEETQYF.

This clonotype was seen a few times. The rearrangement uses TRBV20-1 and TRBJ2-1; the match to TRBD1 covers 7 bases. The V and J ends lost 5 bases and 9 bases, in that order; junction bases with no gene match: 7. Germline assignment: CDR1 DFQATT and CDR2 SNEGSKA (reference sequence). The CDR3 has 12 residues. The CDR3 nucleotides read TGCAGTGCTCCATACAGGGGAATTGAGCAGTTCTTC. This translates into CSAPYRGIEQFF.

The chain carries TRBV27 and TRBJ2-7; D gene ambiguous. Trimming stripped 3 bases from V and 2 bases from J, with 5 bases between. This CDR3 contains 12 residues. The germline V gene encodes CDR1 MNHEY and CDR2 SMNVEV (reference sequence). The CDR3 region is CASSFTAYEQYF. The CDR3 nucleotides are TGTGCCAGCAGTTTCACCGCCTACGAGCAGTACTTC.

The V call is TRBV20-1, the J call TRBJ2-3, with a possible D match to TRBD1 (5 bases). Germline CDR1 reads DFQATT; CDR2 reads SNEGSKA (reference sequence). The CDR3 runs 14 residues. Trimming shortened V by 4 bases and J by 7 bases, and 18 bases separated the two germline ends. CDR3 DNA sequence: TGCAGTGCTAACCTCCCTTCAGGGATCAATACGCAGTATTTT. This encodes CSANLPSGINTQYF.

The rearrangement links TRBV6-6 to TRBJ1-6, with 8 bases identical to TRBD1. This CDR3 spans 14 amino acids. CDR1 and CDR2 (germline): MNHNY, SVGAGI (reference sequence). V was clipped by 5 bases and J by 6 bases; unmatched bases: 3. This CDR3 is CASSDRGSNSPLHF. The CDR3 nucleotides read TGTGCCAGCAGTGACAGGGGCTCTAATTCACCCCTCCACTTT.

The V and J genes are TRBV7-3 and TRBJ2-3, with D possibly matching TRBD1 (7 bases). V lost 5 bases and J 6 bases, leaving 18 bases between the germline ends. Looked up from germline, CDR1 is SGHTA and CDR2 is FQGTGA. There are 15 residues in the CDR3. CDR3 amino acids: CASSPLGQEGDTQYF. In DNA, the CDR3 is TGTGCCAGCAGCCCGCTAGGACAGGAGGGGGATACGCAGTATTTT.

This clonotype was detected many times. The chain is built from TRBV27 and TRBJ2-7; D uncertain. Trimming took 3 bases from V and 0 from J, leaving 0 bases between them. There are 11 residues in the CDR3. Looked up from germline, CDR1 is MNHEY and CDR2 is SMNVEV (reference sequence). The CDR3 sequence: CASSFSYEQYF. CDR3 in DNA: TGTGCCAGCAGTTTCTCCTACGAGCAGTACTTC.

The chain combines TRBV5-1 with TRBJ2-3; 16 bases map to TRBD2. The V gene end was trimmed by 8 bases and the J gene end by 4 bases; junction bases not matched to a gene: 7. The CDR3 runs 16 residues. The germline gives CDR1 SGHRS, CDR2 YFSETQ. The CDR3: CASLEGLAGGSDTQYF. As DNA, the CDR3 is TGCGCCAGTCTAGAGGGACTAGCGGGAGGGTCAGATACGCAGTATTTT.

This clonotype turned up a few times. The rearrangement links TRBV2 to TRBJ2-7; D may match TRBD1 or TRBD2 (6 bases each). Trimming left V 10 bases short and J 0 bases short, with 13 bases between. The CDR3 loop spans 13 amino acids. CDR1 is SNHLY, CDR2 FYNNEI, per germline. The CDR3 DNA follows: TGTGCCATTGCGGGACATAGCTCCTACGAGCAGTACTTC. Amino acids: CAIAGHSSYEQYF.

A few counts support this clonotype. This chain joins TRBV6-5 and TRBJ1-1; 9 bases fit TRBD1. Looked up from germline, CDR1 is MNHEY and CDR2 is SVGAGI. J was trimmed by 5 bases and V by 8 bases; bases with no gene match: 9. There are 14 residues in the CDR3. The CDR3 region has the DNA TGTGCCAGCCTCTTGACAGGGGGGGGAACTGAAGCTTTCTTT. Protein product: CASLLTGGGTEAFF.

The V call is TRBV10-3, the J call TRBJ1-4; D not certain. With 3 bases removed from V and 4 bases from J, the gap between germline ends came to 6 bases. The CDR3 runs 13 residues. The germline V gene has CDR1 ENHRY and CDR2 SYGVKD. The DNA of the CDR3 is TGTGCCATCAGTGACTTACTTAATGAAAAACTGTTTTTT. Its translation: CAISDLLNEKLFF.

This clonotype was recorded a few times. The chain joins TRBV24-1 to TRBJ2-2; perhaps TRBD1 as D (5 bases). The V gene's germline CDR1 is KGHDR and CDR2 SFDVKD. V lost 9 bases and J lost 1, with 11 bases in between. The CDR3 extends over 14 amino acids. The CDR3 DNA reads TGTGCCACCGGCAGGGCCCTGAACACCGGGGAGCTGTTTTTT. Translating gives CATGRALNTGELFF.

The V and J genes are TRBV12-3 or TRBV12-4 and TRBJ2-7; 8 nucleotides agree with TRBD1. After removal of 1 base from V and 4 bases from J, the junction contained 6 bases not matched to a gene. This CDR3 has 15 amino acids. The CDR3: CASSLGAGTGYEQYF. Here the CDR3 DNA reads TGTGCCAGCAGTTTAGGTGCGGGGACAGGTTACGAGCAGTACTTC.

A few counts support this clonotype. The chain carries TRBV20-1 and TRBJ1-2; D unresolved. Germline V CDR1 and CDR2: DFQATT, SNEGSKA (reference sequence). The CDR3 is 13 residues long. Deletions cut 3 bases from V and 3 bases from J, with 11 bases between. CDR3: CSASTTYYYGYTF. CDR3 DNA sequence: TGCAGTGCTAGCACGACCTACTACTATGGCTACACCTTC.